The 9 T cell receptor beta chains below were found in one sample sequenced in a study of response to subunit inactivated influenza vaccine. TCRdb re-called the RT-PCR reads through MiXCR, storing one row per CDR3 protein. The sample has a few hundred thousand distinct CDR3 sequences; 12% to 15% are singletons. The sequenced sample was PBMCs from blood, obtained less than 13 days after vaccination. Receptors originate from a man aged 45-65 years who received an inactivated influenza vaccine.

This clonotype was observed a few times. This chain connects TRBV5-1 to TRBJ2-3; D possibly corresponds to TRBD1 (5 bases). In germline, CDR1 is SGHRS, CDR2 YFSETQ. The CDR3 is made up of 14 amino acids. V lost 4 bases and J lost 2, with 11 bases in between. The CDR3 sequence is CASSMDTLTDTQYF. The CDR3 nucleotides are TGCGCCAGCAGCATGGACACCCTCACAGATACGCAGTATTTT.

This chain links TRBV24-1 with TRBJ2-5, with TRBD2 identical over 9 bases. The germline V gene encodes CDR1 KGHDR and CDR2 SFDVKD. V lost 4 bases, J lost 0 bases, and 2 bases stayed unmatched. This CDR3 is built from 15 residues. The CDR3 DNA sequence: TGTGCCACCAGTGAGGTAGCGGGGGACCAAGAGACCCAGTACTTC. Its protein product is CATSEVAGDQETQYF.

This clonotype was counted a few times. The genes are TRBV10-3 and TRBJ2-1; the match to TRBD2 covers 9 bases. Germline V gene lookup returns CDR1 ENHRY and CDR2 SYGVKD. This CDR3 has 15 residues. The V gene end was trimmed by 8 bases and the J gene end by 5 bases; junction bases not matched to a gene: 10. CDR3 sequence reads: CAIPLAGPLNNEQFF. CDR3 nucleotides: TGTGCCATCCCGCTAGCGGGGCCCTTAAACAATGAGCAGTTCTTC.

This clonotype has more than one count but fewer than ten. This chain links TRBV7-2 with TRBJ1-1, with TRBD1 matching over 8 bases. The CDR3 runs to 13 residues. The V and J ends lost 2 bases and 5 bases, in that order; junction bases with no gene match: 1. Germline CDR1 SGHTA, CDR2 FQGNSA. The CDR3 DNA sequence: TGTGCCAGCAGCTTAAACAGGGGGACTGAAGCTTTCTTT. This codes for CASSLNRGTEAFF.

To note about this clonotype: This may be a read error: a much more frequent sequence differs by one nucleotide. V is TRBV6-1 and J is TRBJ1-1; 9 positions match TRBD1. Germline V CDR1 and CDR2: MNHNS, SASEGT. This CDR3 has 15 amino acids. The CDR3 sequence: CASSPRTGVKTEAFF. The DNA for the CDR3 is TGTGCCAGCAGTCCCCGGACAGGGGTGAAGACTGAAGCTTTCTTT.

V usage is TRBV5-1 and J usage is TRBJ1-6, with 9 bases lining up with TRBD1. With 4 bases clipped from V and 0 bases from J, the junction kept 5 bases outside the gene matches. The CDR3 spans 17 residues. In germline, CDR1 is SGHRS, CDR2 YFSETQ. The CDR3 region has the DNA TGCGCCAGCAGCATCGGGACAGGGAGCTCCTATAATTCACCCCTCCACTTT. Protein: CASSIGTGSSYNSPLHF.

This clonotype came up a few times. This chain connects TRBV5-6 to TRBJ1-1, with D unresolved. Germline lookup yields CDR1 SGHDT and CDR2 YYEEEE. The CDR3 length is 13 residues. V lost 2 bases and J lost 1, with 6 bases in between. In nucleotides, the CDR3 is TGTGCCAGCAGCTTCTGGTCGAACACTGAAGCTTTCTTT. Encoded protein: CASSFWSNTEAFF.

This clonotype was counted between two and nine times. The chain is built from TRBV12-3 or TRBV12-4 and TRBJ2-2; maybe TRBD1 (6 bases). Trimming removed 6 bases from V and 4 bases from J, with 18 bases in between. The CDR3 contains 16 residues. CDR3 DNA sequence: TGTGCCAGCAGGGGGGACACCGAGGGGAGCACCGGGGAGCTGTTTTTT. It encodes CASRGDTEGSTGELFF.

Worth noting for this clonotype: The junction departs from the called germline gene at one end, perhaps through a read error. The J gene is TRBJ2-7, the V gene TRBV20-1; no clear D gene. The CDR3 is 11 residues long. CDR1 DFQATT and CDR2 SNEGSKA come from the germline V gene (reference sequence). The DNA for the CDR3 is TGCAGTGCTAGAGATCACCCCGGCGAGGACTTC. Protein sequence: CSARDHPGEDF.